This T cell receptor (beta chain) originates from a study of blood T cell repertoires in COVID-19. Turning to the study itself: Collection of acute and convalescent COVID-19 samples took place in the United States, Italy and Spain.

CDR1 is KGHSH, CDR2 LQKENI, per germline. CDR3 length equals 16 residues. Assay used: immunoSEQ multiplex PCR; TCRdb lists only in-frame clones, some missing. The data show about 140,000 clones, over 65% seen once. Concerning this clone: A junction end diverges from the germline sequence, so it may reflect a read error.

The V and J genes are TRBV18 and TRBJ1-3; 8 bases are a match to TRBD1. The TCR was taken from a woman older than 75 with active or convalescent COVID-19. Specimen: peripheral blood. CDR3: CASSPPQGARGNTIYF. CDR3 DNA sequence: TGTGCCAGCTCCCCACCCCAGGGGGCGAGGGGAAACACCATATATTTT.